These T cell receptor beta chains were read from a single sample in a study of T cells in tuberculosis. Clones were sequenced by immunoSEQ multiplex PCR, and TCRdb holds only the in-frame ones, with some missing. This table has more than 30,000 clones, about 82% appearing once. The input for sequencing was PBMCs, taken at tuberculosis diagnosis. These receptors were obtained from an adult with tuberculosis. Both conserved end residues are part of each CDR3. Size is omitted from some rows. Given values are once, few, many or a class for expanded clones.

j_call	clone_size	cdr3_length	v_call	cdr3_aa
TRBJ1-1	-	15	TRBV27	CASSLYGGSNTEAFF
TRBJ1-1	-	14	TRBV6-5	CASSYGRPLTEAFF
TRBJ1-2	once	13	TRBV30	CAWSVHGGAGYTF
TRBJ1-3	-	12	TRBV19	CASGVVGNTIYF
TRBJ2-1	-	15	TRBV18	CASSPSGRAWNEQFF
TRBJ2-3	-	17	TRBV5-1	CASSPRGTGRDTDTQYF
TRBJ1-1	-	14	TRBV18	CASSPVTGATEAFF
TRBJ2-3	-	15	TRBV4-1	CASSLTGLAGDTQYF
TRBJ1-1	-	14	TRBV6-6	CASSYSGAKDEAFF
TRBJ1-1	-	12	TRBV18	CASSAKQGEAFF
TRBJ2-7	-	15	TRBV27	CASRSGGGGTYEQYF
TRBJ2-2	-	15	TRBV2	CASSGSRVNTGELFF
TRBJ1-2	-	16	TRBV27	CASTQGGRGSTYGYTF
TRBJ2-2	-	19	TRBV21-1	CASSHPNRGKSGAAGELFF
TRBJ1-2	-	16	TRBV6-6	CASSSRQGDSNYGYTF
TRBJ2-2	-	17	TRBV18	CASSQGQTGDYTGELFF
TRBJ1-1	-	14	TRBV13	CASSLGASDTEAFF
TRBJ2-3	once	17	TRBV7-3	CASSLNPAGVATDTQYF
TRBJ2-3	-	17	TRBV4-2	CASSQAFGTGGTDTQYF
TRBJ1-3	-	15	TRBV5-1	CASSYQATSGNTIYF
TRBJ2-7	-	16	TRBV19	CASSRSAGTGGDEQYF
TRBJ2-2	-	17	TRBV2	CASSDELAGGPNGELFF
TRBJ2-1	-	16	TRBV5-1	CASSLVSGAAYNEQFF
TRBJ2-5	-	15	TRBV6-5	CASRGTSGGEETQYF
TRBJ2-4	-	17	TRBV19	CASSIEGSGPGGNIQYF
TRBJ1-2	-	12	TRBV5-1	CASTRGNYGYTF
TRBJ1-1	-	11	TRBV2	CASSLQGLAFF
TRBJ2-5	-	15	TRBV19	CASSPQGARRETQYF
TRBJ2-7	once	14	TRBV27	CASSWASGAYEQYF
TRBJ2-7	-	15	TRBV10-3	CAISESEAGRYEQYF
TRBJ2-5	few	14	TRBV6-5	CASSYSGGAETQYF
TRBJ2-7	-	23	TRBV27	CASSLSDRALLASGRGNSYEQYF
TRBJ2-3	-	12	TRBV28	CATIGSTDTQYF
TRBJ2-2	-	16	TRBV7-6	CASSSPSGGNTGELFF
TRBJ2-2	-	13	TRBV9	CASRLGQGGELFF
TRBJ2-6	-	17	TRBV25-1	CASSQQGTYSGANVLTF
TRBJ1-2	-	13	TRBV28	CASNRDRLYGYTF
TRBJ2-4	-	15	TRBV9	CASSLDRDSKNIQYF
TRBJ2-2	-	16	TRBV11-3	CASSSSVSGGLGELFF
TRBJ2-3	once	14	TRBV5-1	CASSFGGMTDTQYF
TRBJ1-1	-	14	TRBV2	CASSRGLTVTEAFF
TRBJ2-7	-	14	TRBV19	CASSIGGGGYEQYF
TRBJ1-1	-	13	TRBV30	CAWRRGQNTEAFF
TRBJ2-5	-	13	TRBV19	CASSILEGETQYF
TRBJ2-5	-	16	TRBV5-4	CASSLPPSSGVETQYF